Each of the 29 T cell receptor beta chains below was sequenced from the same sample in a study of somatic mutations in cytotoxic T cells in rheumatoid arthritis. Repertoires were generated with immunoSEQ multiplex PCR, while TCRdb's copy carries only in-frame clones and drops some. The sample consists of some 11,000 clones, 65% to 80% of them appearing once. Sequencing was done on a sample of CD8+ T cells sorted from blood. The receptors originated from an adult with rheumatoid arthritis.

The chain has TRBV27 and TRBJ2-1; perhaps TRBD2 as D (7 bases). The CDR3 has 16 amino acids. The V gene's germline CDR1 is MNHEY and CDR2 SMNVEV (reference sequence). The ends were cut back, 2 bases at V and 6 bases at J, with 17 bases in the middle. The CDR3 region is CASSLIVSGGPNEQFF. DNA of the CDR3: TGTGCCAGCAGTTTAATTGTCTCGGGGGGCCCCAATGAGCAGTTCTTC.

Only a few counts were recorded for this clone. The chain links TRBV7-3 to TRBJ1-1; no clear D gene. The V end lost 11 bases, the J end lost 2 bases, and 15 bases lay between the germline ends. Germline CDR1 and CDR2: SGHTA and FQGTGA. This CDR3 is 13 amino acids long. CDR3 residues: CASSQGPNTEAFF. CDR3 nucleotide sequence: TGTGCCTCAAGCCAAGGGCCAAACACTGAAGCTTTCTTT.

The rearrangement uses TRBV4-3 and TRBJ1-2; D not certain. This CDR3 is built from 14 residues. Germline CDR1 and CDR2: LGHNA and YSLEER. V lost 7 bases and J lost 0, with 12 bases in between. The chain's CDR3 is CASNPGRTNYGYTF. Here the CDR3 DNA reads TGCGCCAGCAATCCCGGGAGAACTAACTATGGCTACACCTTC.

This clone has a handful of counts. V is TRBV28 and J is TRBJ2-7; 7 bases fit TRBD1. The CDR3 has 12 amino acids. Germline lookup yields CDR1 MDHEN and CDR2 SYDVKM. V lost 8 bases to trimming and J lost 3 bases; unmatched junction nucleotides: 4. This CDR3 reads CASGTAYYEQYF. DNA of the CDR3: TGTGCCAGCGGGACAGCATACTACGAGCAGTACTTC.

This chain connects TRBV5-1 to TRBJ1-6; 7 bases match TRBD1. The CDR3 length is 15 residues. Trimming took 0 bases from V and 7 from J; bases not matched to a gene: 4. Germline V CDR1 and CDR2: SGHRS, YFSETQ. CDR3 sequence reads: CASSLGTGANSPLHF. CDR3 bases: TGCGCCAGCAGCTTGGGGACAGGCGCCAATTCACCCCTCCACTTT.

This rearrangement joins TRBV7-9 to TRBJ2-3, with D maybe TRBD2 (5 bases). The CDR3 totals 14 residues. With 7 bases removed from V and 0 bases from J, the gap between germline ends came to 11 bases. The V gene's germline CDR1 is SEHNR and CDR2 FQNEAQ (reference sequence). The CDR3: CASTSGYSTDTQYF. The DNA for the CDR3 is TGTGCCAGCACCTCGGGGTATAGCACAGATACGCAGTATTTT.

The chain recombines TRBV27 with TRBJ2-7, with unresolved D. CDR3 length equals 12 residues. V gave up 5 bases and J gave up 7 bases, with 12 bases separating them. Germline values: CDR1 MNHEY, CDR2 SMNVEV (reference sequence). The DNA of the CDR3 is TGTGCCAGCAGTAGTATTCTGGGGGAGCAGTACTTC. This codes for CASSSILGEQYF.

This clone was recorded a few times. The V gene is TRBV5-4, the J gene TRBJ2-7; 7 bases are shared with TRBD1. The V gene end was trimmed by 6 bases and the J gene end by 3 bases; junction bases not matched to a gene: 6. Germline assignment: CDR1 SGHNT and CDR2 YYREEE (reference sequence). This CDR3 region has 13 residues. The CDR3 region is CASTRDSYYEQYF. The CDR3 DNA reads TGTGCCAGCACCAGGGACAGCTACTACGAGCAGTACTTC.

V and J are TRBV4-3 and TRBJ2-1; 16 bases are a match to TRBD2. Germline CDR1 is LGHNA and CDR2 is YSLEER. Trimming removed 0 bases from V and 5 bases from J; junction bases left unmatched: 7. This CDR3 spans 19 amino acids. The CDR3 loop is CASSQEMGTSGGANNEQFF. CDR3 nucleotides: TGCGCCAGCAGCCAAGAGATGGGGACTAGCGGGGGGGCCAACAATGAGCAGTTCTTC.

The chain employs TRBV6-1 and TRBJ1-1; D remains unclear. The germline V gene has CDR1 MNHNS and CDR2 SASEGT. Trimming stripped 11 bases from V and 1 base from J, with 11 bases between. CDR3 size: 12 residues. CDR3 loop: CAAWRQNTEAFF. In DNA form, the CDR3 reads TGTGCCGCTTGGCGGCAGAACACTGAAGCTTTCTTT.

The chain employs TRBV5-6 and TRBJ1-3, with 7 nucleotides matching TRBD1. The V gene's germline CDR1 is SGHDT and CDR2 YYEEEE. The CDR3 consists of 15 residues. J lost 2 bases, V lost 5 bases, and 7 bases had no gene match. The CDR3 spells CASRPGGIAGNTIYF. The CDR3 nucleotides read TGTGCCAGCAGACCAGGGGGTATTGCTGGAAACACCATATATTTT.

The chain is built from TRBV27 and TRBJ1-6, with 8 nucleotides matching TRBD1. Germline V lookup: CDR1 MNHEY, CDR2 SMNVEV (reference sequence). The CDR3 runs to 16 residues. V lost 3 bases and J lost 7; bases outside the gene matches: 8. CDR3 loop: CASSFSTGVKNSPLHF. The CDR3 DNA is TGTGCCAGCAGTTTCTCGACAGGGGTAAAAAATTCACCCCTCCACTTT.

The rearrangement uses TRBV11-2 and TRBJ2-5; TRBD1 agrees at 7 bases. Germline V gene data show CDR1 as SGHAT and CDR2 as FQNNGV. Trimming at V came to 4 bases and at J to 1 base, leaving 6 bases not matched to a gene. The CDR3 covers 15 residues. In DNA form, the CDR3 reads TGTGCCAGCAGCTCAACGACAGGGATCCAAGAGACCCAGTACTTC. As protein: CASSSTTGIQETQYF.

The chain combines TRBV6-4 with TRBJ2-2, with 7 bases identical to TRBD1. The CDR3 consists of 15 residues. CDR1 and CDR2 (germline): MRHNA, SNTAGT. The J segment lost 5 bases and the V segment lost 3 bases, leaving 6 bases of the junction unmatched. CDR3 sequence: CASSEKGAETGELFF. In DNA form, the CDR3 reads TGTGCCAGCAGTGAGAAGGGGGCAGAGACCGGGGAGCTGTTTTTT.

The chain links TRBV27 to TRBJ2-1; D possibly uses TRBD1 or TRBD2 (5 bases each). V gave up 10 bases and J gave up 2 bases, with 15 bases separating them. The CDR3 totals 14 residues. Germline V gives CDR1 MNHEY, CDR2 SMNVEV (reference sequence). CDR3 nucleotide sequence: TGTGCCACTAGTCCCGGGACGGCCTACAATGAGCAGTTCTTC. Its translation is CATSPGTAYNEQFF.

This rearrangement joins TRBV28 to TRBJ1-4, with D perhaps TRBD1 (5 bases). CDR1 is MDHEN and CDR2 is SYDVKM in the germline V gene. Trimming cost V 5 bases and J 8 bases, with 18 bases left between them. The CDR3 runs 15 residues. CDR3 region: CASSPPGTRGEKLFF. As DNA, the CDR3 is TGTGCCAGCAGTCCCCCAGGGACGCGGGGGGAAAAACTGTTTTTT.

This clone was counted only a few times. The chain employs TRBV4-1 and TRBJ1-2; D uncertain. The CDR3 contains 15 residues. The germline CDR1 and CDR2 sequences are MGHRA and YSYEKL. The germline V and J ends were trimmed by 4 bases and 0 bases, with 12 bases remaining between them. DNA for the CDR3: TGCGCCAGCAGCCCTGGGTCACAGACTAACTATGGCTACACCTTC. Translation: CASSPGSQTNYGYTF.

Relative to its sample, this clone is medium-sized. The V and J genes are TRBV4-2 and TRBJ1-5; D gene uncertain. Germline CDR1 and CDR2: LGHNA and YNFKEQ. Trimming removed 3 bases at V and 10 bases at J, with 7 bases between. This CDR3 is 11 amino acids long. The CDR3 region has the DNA TGTGCCAGCAGCCACCCGGGACCCCAGCATTTT. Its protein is CASSHPGPQHF.

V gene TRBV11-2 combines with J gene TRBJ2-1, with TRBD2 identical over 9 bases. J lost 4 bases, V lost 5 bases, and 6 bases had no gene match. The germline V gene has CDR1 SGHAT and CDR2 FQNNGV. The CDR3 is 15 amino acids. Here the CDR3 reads CASSEGLALYNEQFF. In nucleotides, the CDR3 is TGTGCCAGCAGCGAAGGACTAGCGCTATACAATGAGCAGTTCTTC.

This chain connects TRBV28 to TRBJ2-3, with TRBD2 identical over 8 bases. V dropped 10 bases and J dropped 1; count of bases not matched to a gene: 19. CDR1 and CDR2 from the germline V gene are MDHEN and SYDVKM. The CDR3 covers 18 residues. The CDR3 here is CAIGCRGGRIKCTDTQYF. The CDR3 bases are TGTGCCATCGGGTGTCGGGGGGGCCGAATTAAGTGCACAGATACGCAGTATTTT. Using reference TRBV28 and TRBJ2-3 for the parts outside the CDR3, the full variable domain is DVKVTQSSRYLVKRTGEKVFLECVQDMDHENMFWYRQDPGLGLRLIYFSYDVKMKEKGDIPEGYSVSREKKERFSLILESASTNQTSMYLCAIGCRGGRIKCTDTQYFGPGTRLTVL.

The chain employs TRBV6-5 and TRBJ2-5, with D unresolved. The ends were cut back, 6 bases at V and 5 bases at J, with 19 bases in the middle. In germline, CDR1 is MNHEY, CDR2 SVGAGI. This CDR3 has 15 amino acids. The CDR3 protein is CASSRDTSSGETQYF. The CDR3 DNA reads TGTGCCAGCAGCCGAGACACCTCCAGTGGGGAGACCCAGTACTTC.

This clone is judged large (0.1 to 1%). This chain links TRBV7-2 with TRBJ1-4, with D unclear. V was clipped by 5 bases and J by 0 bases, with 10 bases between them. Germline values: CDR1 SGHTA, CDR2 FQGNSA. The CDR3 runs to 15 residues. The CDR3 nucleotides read TGTGCCAGCAGCGACGGAACTGCAACTAATGAAAAACTGTTTTTT. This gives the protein CASSDGTATNEKLFF.

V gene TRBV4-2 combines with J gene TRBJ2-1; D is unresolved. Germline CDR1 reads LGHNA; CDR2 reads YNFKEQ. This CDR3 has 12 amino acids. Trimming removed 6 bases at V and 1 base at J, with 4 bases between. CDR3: CASRGSYNEQFF. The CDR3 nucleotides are TGTGCCAGCAGGGGTTCCTACAATGAGCAGTTCTTC.

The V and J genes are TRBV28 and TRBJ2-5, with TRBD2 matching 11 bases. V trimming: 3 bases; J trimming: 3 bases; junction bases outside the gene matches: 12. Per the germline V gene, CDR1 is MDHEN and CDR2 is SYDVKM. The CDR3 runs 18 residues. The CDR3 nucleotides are TGTGCCAGCAGTTTTTCCGACCATCCGGGACTAGCGGAAGAGACCCAGTACTTC. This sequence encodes CASSFSDHPGLAEETQYF.

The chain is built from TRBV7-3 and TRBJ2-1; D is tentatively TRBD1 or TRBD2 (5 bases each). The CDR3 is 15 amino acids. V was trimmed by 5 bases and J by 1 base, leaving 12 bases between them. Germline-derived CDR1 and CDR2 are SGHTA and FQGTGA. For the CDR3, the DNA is TGTGCCAGCAGCCCACTTGGGGGATCCTACAATGAGCAGTTCTTC. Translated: CASSPLGGSYNEQFF.

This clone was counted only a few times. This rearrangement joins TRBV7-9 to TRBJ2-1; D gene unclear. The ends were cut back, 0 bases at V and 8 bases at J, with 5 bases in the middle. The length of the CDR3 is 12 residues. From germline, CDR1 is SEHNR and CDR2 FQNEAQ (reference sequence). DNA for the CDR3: TGTGCCAGCAGCTTAGCTCCGGATGAGCAGTTCTTC. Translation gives CASSLAPDEQFF.

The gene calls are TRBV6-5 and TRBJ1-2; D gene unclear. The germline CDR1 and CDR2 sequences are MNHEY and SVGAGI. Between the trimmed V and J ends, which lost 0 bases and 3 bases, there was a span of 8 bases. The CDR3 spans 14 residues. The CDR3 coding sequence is TGTGCCAGCAGTTACTCAGTGGTGGACTATGGCTACACCTTC. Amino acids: CASSYSVVDYGYTF.

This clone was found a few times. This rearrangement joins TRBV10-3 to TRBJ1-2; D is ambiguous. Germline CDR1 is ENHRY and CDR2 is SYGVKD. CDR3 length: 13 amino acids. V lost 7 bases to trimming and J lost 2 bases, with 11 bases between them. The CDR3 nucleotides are TGTGCCATCAACCCGGACGGAAACTATGGCTACACCTTC. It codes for CAINPDGNYGYTF.

CDR3 bases: TGTGCCAGCAGCGCCTTTGGCAGCTACACCTTC. Protein: CASSAFGSYTF. This chain links TRBV9 with TRBJ1-2; D remains ambiguous. CDR1 is SGDLS and CDR2 is YYNGEE in the germline V gene. V lost 3 bases and J 9 bases, leaving 9 bases between the germline ends. The CDR3 is 11 amino acids.